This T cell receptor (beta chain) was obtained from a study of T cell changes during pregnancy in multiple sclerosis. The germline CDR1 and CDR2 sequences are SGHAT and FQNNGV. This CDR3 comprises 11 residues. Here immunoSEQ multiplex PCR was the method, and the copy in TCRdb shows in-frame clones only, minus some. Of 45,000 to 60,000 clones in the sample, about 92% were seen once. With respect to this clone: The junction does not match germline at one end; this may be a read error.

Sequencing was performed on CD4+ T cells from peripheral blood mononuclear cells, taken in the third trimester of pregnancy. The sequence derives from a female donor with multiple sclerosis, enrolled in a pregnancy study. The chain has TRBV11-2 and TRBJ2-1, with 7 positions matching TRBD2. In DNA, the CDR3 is TGTGCCAGCAGCGGACTAGACAGTATGCTCTTC. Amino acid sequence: CASSGLDSMLF.